This T cell receptor (beta chain) was captured by sequencing in a study of T cell changes during pregnancy in multiple sclerosis (dated by TCRdb to about 2019). For the study in its entirety: In women with multiple sclerosis, the researchers looked at how the T cell repertoire shifted as pregnancy progressed.

On this clone: What antigen it recognizes has not been identified. Base qualities are not provided; no much larger clone lies one nucleotide away.

V loses 3 bases of germline sequence and J loses 3 bases, and the interval between the two ends is 17 bases. CDR3 length: 15 amino acids, cysteine to phenylalanine. Of all the DNA, just the CDR3 is kept, 45 bases in frame from base 1. CDR1 is given as GTSNPN and CDR2 as SVGIG, both from the germline V gene (reference sequence). The library was produced with the immunoSEQ multiplex PCR assay. The source is immuneACCESS, and TCRdb retained only in-frame sequences with V and J called. Part of the clones is not carried over; for the studies checked, unresolved V genes explain less than half of this, and the remainder is unexplained. For this sample there are tens of thousands of clones; 80% to 95% appear just once. The top ten clonotypes cover 0.45% to 0.6% of the sample.

Material: CD4+ T cells from peripheral blood mononuclear cells, obtained in the third trimester of pregnancy. This TCR was recovered from a female donor with multiple sclerosis, enrolled in a pregnancy study. The chain joins TRBV30 to TRBJ1-2; the best D guess is TRBD1, with 6 bases matching. CDR3 reads: CAWSAPGQIYYGYTF. The base sequence is TGTGCCTGGAGCGCCCCGGGACAAATCTACTATGGCTACACCTTC.